Listed here are 21 T cell receptor beta chains from one sample, sequenced in a study of cytomegalovirus exposure and HLA in healthy donors. PCR was performed using 60 Vbeta and 13 Jbeta primers. Measured with immunoSEQ multiplex PCR; TCRdb has only the in-frame clones, and not every one. The sample yields some 160,000 clones, around 80% seen once. Sequencing was performed on PBMCs. Receptors were obtained from a woman in her thirties or forties in good health and CMV-seronegative.

The gene calls are TRBV21-1 and TRBJ2-7; the table's D call, TRBD2, was not checked against the DNA. TRBV21-1 is reported as a pseudogene. The CDR3 sequence is 19 residues long. The CDR3: CASSKRREHRGQRSYEQYF. CDR3 DNA: TGTGCCAGCAGCAAAAGGCGGGAGCATCGGGGGCAGAGGTCCTACGAGCAGTACTTC.

This clone was recorded a few times. The chain links TRBV27 to TRBJ2-7, with TRBD1 identical over 10 bases. Germline V gene sequence: CDR1 MNHEY, CDR2 SMNVEV (reference sequence). The length of the CDR3 is 12 residues. J gave up 5 bases and V 8 bases, and 3 bases lay outside the gene matches. The CDR3 is CASRDRGNEQYF. The CDR3 coding sequence is TGTGCCAGCCGGGACAGGGGTAACGAGCAGTACTTC.

The rearrangement joins TRBV6-5 to TRBJ1-3, with unresolved D. V dropped 6 bases and J dropped 5 bases, with 5 bases sitting between them. This CDR3 is built from 11 residues. The germline V gene encodes CDR1 MNHEY and CDR2 SVGAGI. The CDR3 sequence: CASRLRNTIYF. DNA of the CDR3: TGTGCCAGCAGACTTCGAAACACCATATATTTT.

The chain recombines TRBV19 with TRBJ1-1; TRBD1 is a possible D gene (6 bases). This CDR3 has 14 residues. Trimming took 5 bases from V and 4 from J, leaving 14 bases between them. Per the germline V gene, CDR1 is LNHDA and CDR2 is SQIVND (reference sequence). CDR3 sequence reads: CASSLKRGFTEAFF. Written as DNA, the CDR3 is TGTGCCAGTAGTCTGAAGAGGGGGTTCACTGAAGCTTTCTTT.

The chain links TRBV28 to TRBJ2-1, with 11 bases identical to TRBD2. The ends lost 3 bases at V and 3 bases at J; junction bases unmatched: 4. From germline, CDR1 is MDHEN and CDR2 SYDVKM. The CDR3 sequence is 16 residues long. CDR3 in amino acids: CASSLGLAELYNEQFF. The CDR3, as DNA: TGTGCCAGCAGTTTGGGACTAGCGGAACTCTACAATGAGCAGTTCTTC. The full variable domain, completed using reference TRBV28 and TRBJ2-1, is DVKVTQSSRYLVKRTGEKVFLECVQDMDHENMFWYRQDPGLGLRLIYFSYDVKMKEKGDIPEGYSVSREKKERFSLILESASTNQTSMYLCASSLGLAELYNEQFFGPGTRLTVL.

The V gene is TRBV6-4, the J gene TRBJ2-7; 8 positions agree with TRBD1. The J segment lost 0 bases and the V segment lost 6 bases, leaving 4 bases of the junction unmatched. This CDR3 has 14 residues. The germline CDR1 and CDR2 sequences are MRHNA and SNTAGT. The DNA for the CDR3 is TGTGCCAGCAGCCGGGACAGGAGCTCCTACGAGCAGTACTTC. This codes for CASSRDRSSYEQYF.

The gene calls are TRBV4-1 and TRBJ1-4, with 7 positions matching TRBD1. Germline loops: CDR1 MGHRA, CDR2 YSYEKL. V was pared by 0 bases and J by 7 bases, with 14 bases of the junction left unmatched. This CDR3 region has 18 residues. The CDR3 reads CASSQEGQSFLKGEKLFF. As DNA, the CDR3 is TGCGCCAGCAGCCAAGAGGGACAGTCATTCCTGAAGGGTGAAAAACTGTTTTTT.

This chain uses TRBV14 with TRBJ1-6; a possible D gene is TRBD1 (6 bases). Germline V gives CDR1 SGHDN, CDR2 FVKESK. The CDR3 has 15 residues. The V gene lost 5 bases and the J gene lost 7 bases, with 15 bases spanning the gap. Here the CDR3 DNA reads TGTGCCAGCAGCTCGACGGACAGTGCCAATTCACCCCTCCACTTT. It is translated as CASSSTDSANSPLHF.

This rearrangement joins TRBV7-9 to TRBJ2-1; 9 nucleotides line up with TRBD2. CDR1 is SEHNR, CDR2 FQNEAQ, per germline (reference sequence). V was pared by 7 bases and J by 7 bases, with 14 bases of the junction left unmatched. This CDR3 spans 16 amino acids. CDR3: CASTLLAGDPRNEQFF. The CDR3 nucleotides read TGTGCCAGCACCCTTTTAGCGGGAGACCCTCGGAATGAGCAGTTCTTC.

The J gene is TRBJ1-2, the V gene TRBV5-4; 7 positions agree with TRBD1. J was trimmed by 8 bases and V by 4 bases; bases with no gene match: 11. From germline, CDR1 is SGHNT and CDR2 YYREEE (reference sequence). This CDR3 spans 14 amino acids. The CDR3 reads CASSPDRVGRGYTF. CDR3 coding DNA: TGTGCCAGCAGCCCTGACAGGGTAGGGCGAGGCTACACCTTC.

This clone was found a few times. The CDR3 loop is CASGLAGTGRTSNQPQHF. The CDR3 region has the DNA TGTGCTAGTGGTTTGGCCGGGACAGGGAGAACTAGCAATCAGCCCCAGCATTTT. The chain links TRBV12-5 to TRBJ1-5, with TRBD1 matching over 9 bases. V trimming: 1 base; J trimming: 0 bases; junction bases outside the gene matches: 7. The CDR3 is made up of 18 amino acids. CDR1 LGHNT and CDR2 FRNRAP come from the germline V gene.

The chain joins TRBV10-2 to TRBJ1-1; TRBD1 agrees at 8 bases. Trimming took 7 bases from V and 0 from J; bases not matched to a gene: 4. The CDR3 loop spans 14 amino acids. CDR1 and CDR2 (germline): WSHSY, SAAADI. The CDR3: CASTRQGMNTEAFF. As DNA, the CDR3 is TGCGCCAGCACCCGACAGGGGATGAACACTGAAGCTTTCTTT.

The V and J genes are TRBV19 and TRBJ1-1; 7 positions agree with TRBD1. J lost 7 bases, V lost 4 bases, and 6 bases had no gene match. The length of the CDR3 is 13 residues. CDR1 is LNHDA, CDR2 SQIVND, per germline (reference sequence). Here the CDR3 DNA reads TGTGCCAGTAGTAGAGACAGGGATGATGAAGCTTTCTTT. Translated: CASSRDRDDEAFF.

The CDR3 nucleotides read TGTGCCAGCAGCTTGGTTGGCGGTCCGAACACTGAAGCTTTCTTT. This gives the protein CASSLVGGPNTEAFF. The V gene is TRBV5-4, the J gene TRBJ1-1; D is unclear. There are 15 residues in the CDR3. Trimming took off 0 bases at V and 1 base at J, with 10 bases between the two ends. In germline, CDR1 is SGHNT, CDR2 YYREEE (reference sequence).

V usage is TRBV6-6 and J usage is TRBJ1-1; D is perhaps TRBD1 (6 bases). The germline V gene has CDR1 MNHNY and CDR2 SVGAGI (reference sequence). V lost 0 bases to trimming and J lost 3 bases, with 11 bases between them. The CDR3 has 15 amino acids. The CDR3 bases are TGTGCCAGCAGTTACTCGCCGGGGGGGCACACTGAAGCTTTCTTT. It specifies CASSYSPGGHTEAFF.

There are a few counts of this clone. The chain employs TRBV6-4 and TRBJ2-3; D is unclear. Looked up from germline, CDR1 is MRHNA and CDR2 is SNTAGT. The CDR3 consists of 13 residues. Trimming stripped 4 bases from V and 5 bases from J, with 10 bases between. The CDR3 DNA follows: TGTGCCAGCAGTGTCGACTCAGAAGATACGCAGTATTTT. This encodes CASSVDSEDTQYF.

This clone has a handful of counts. The chain joins TRBV6-5 to TRBJ2-7, with TRBD1 matching over 7 bases. The CDR3 consists of 13 residues. V was pared by 6 bases and J by 3 bases, with 5 bases of the junction left unmatched. Germline V gene sequence: CDR1 MNHEY, CDR2 SVGAGI. In DNA, the CDR3 is TGTGCCAGCAGCCGGGACAGAGGCTACGAGCAGTACTTC. Translating it yields CASSRDRGYEQYF.

The chain joins TRBV19 to TRBJ2-7; 12 nucleotides match TRBD1. From germline, CDR1 is LNHDA and CDR2 SQIVND (reference sequence). This CDR3 spans 15 amino acids. V shed 5 bases, J shed 5 bases, and the junction held 7 bases outside the gene matches. The CDR3 sequence is CASSSSGTGGDEQYF. Here the CDR3 DNA reads TGTGCCAGTAGTTCCTCCGGGACAGGGGGCGACGAGCAGTACTTC. The variable domain in full, with the rest retrieved from reference TRBV19 and TRBJ2-7, is DGGITQSPKYLFRKEGQNVTLSCEQNLNHDAMYWYRQDPGQGLRLIYYSQIVNDFQKGDIAEGYSVSREKKESFPLTVTSAQKNPTAFYLCASSSSGTGGDEQYFGPGTRLTVT.

The rearrangement links TRBV7-2 to TRBJ2-3; the D gene is possibly TRBD2 (6 bases). Germline assignment: CDR1 SGHTA and CDR2 FQGNSA. Trimming pared 8 bases from V and 2 bases from J, leaving 14 bases between. There are 14 residues in the CDR3. In DNA form, the CDR3 reads TGTGCCAGCCGTTTAGGGACTTCCACAGATACGCAGTATTTT. Its translation: CASRLGTSTDTQYF.

This clone was observed a single time. CDR3 amino acids: CASSGQGGLAKNIQYF. In DNA form, the CDR3 reads TGTGCCAGCTCGGGGCAGGGGGGCCTCGCCAAAAACATTCAGTACTTC. The rearrangement joins TRBV18 to TRBJ2-4; maybe TRBD1 (7 bases). Germline CDR1 KGHSH, CDR2 LQKENI. This CDR3 has 16 residues. Deletions cut 6 bases from V and 1 base from J, with 16 bases between.

This sequence joins TRBV5-1 and TRBJ1-1; a possible D gene is TRBD1 (6 bases). The germline V gene has CDR1 SGHRS and CDR2 YFSETQ. Trimming cost V 5 bases and J 1 base, with 27 bases left between them. This CDR3 has 19 amino acids. CDR3 amino acids: CASSQVVGTLRGRNTEAFF. Written as DNA, the CDR3 is TGCGCCAGCAGTCAAGTAGTCGGCACCCTCAGGGGTAGGAACACTGAAGCTTTCTTT. Filled out from reference TRBV5-1 and TRBJ1-1, the complete variable domain reads KAGVTQTPRYLIKTRGQQVTLSCSPISGHRSVSWYQQTPGQGLQFLFEYFSETQRNKGNFPGRFSGRQFSNSRSEMNVSTLELGDSALYLCASSQVVGTLRGRNTEAFFGQGTRLTVV.